This passage covers 27 T cell receptor beta chains from one sample sequenced in a study of T cells in localized non-small cell lung cancer. The table came from immunoSEQ multiplex PCR; TCRdb's copy has only in-frame clones and leaves some out. Of some 50,000 clones listed, approximately 86% are singletons. The source was PBMCs, collected before any cancer treatment. Every receptor here comes from a female donor with stage II lung adenocarcinoma.

This chain connects TRBV30 to TRBJ2-3; no definite D call. Germline loops: CDR1 GTSNPN, CDR2 SVGIG (reference sequence). The length of the CDR3 is 11 residues. Trimming took off 0 bases at V and 8 bases at J, with 6 bases between the two ends. In DNA form, the CDR3 reads TGTGCCTGGAGTGTAAAGGTTACGCAGTATTTT. Encoded protein: CAWSVKVTQYF.

This clone has only one observation. V and J are TRBV6-6 and TRBJ1-6; D is unresolved. V lost 6 bases and J lost 8, with 11 bases in between. The CDR3 runs 13 residues. CDR1 and CDR2 from the germline V gene are MNHNY and SVGAGI (reference sequence). This chain's CDR3 is CASRRTIDSPLHF. CDR3 DNA sequence: TGTGCCAGCAGGAGGACCATCGATTCACCCCTCCACTTT.

On this clone itself: This specimen includes other DNA sequences encoding the same CDR3. This chain connects TRBV2 to TRBJ1-6; 10 bases agree with TRBD1. Trimming removed 3 bases from V and 7 bases from J; junction bases left unmatched: 3. Germline lookup yields CDR1 SNHLY and CDR2 FYNNEI. The CDR3 extends over 15 amino acids. This chain's CDR3 is CASSDRGQGNSPLHF. DNA for the CDR3: TGTGCCAGCAGTGATAGGGGACAGGGGAATTCACCCCTCCACTTT.

This chain uses TRBV30 with TRBJ1-1; D is unresolved. Germline V gene sequence: CDR1 GTSNPN, CDR2 SVGIG (reference sequence). The length of the CDR3 is 13 residues. V was pared by 3 bases and J by 2 bases, with 10 bases between. The CDR3 DNA is TGTGCCTGGAGGGCCTCAGGAAACACTGAAGCTTTCTTT. Its translation is CAWRASGNTEAFF. Drawing the rest from reference TRBV30 and TRBJ1-1, the complete variable domain is SQTIHQWPATLVQPVGSPLSLECTVEGTSNPNLYWYRQAAGRGLQLLFYSVGIGQISSEVPQNLSASRPQDRQFILSSKKLLLSDSGFYLCAWRASGNTEAFFGQGTRLTVV.

The chain uses TRBV27 and TRBJ1-4; 7 bases align to TRBD1. The CDR3 contains 14 residues. Germline-derived CDR1 and CDR2 are MNHEY and SMNVEV (reference sequence). Trimming cost V 4 bases and J 7 bases; bases outside gene matches: 6. The CDR3 protein is CASSSTGFREKLFF. The DNA for the CDR3 is TGTGCCAGCAGTTCGACAGGGTTTCGTGAAAAACTGTTTTTT.

The J gene is TRBJ2-5, the V gene TRBV7-6, with TRBD2 as a possible D gene (5 bases). The CDR3 runs 14 residues. Germline-derived CDR1 and CDR2 are SGHVS and FNYEAQ. The V gene lost 3 bases and the J gene lost 2 bases, with 10 bases spanning the gap. The CDR3 nucleotides read TGTGCCAGCAGCTTGTTCGGGGTGCAAGAGACCCAGTACTTC. Translated: CASSLFGVQETQYF.

The V gene is TRBV11-3, the J gene TRBJ2-1; 11 bases line up with TRBD2. The germline V gene encodes CDR1 SGHNT and CDR2 YENEEA. The trim removed 1 base at V and 8 bases at J, leaving 10 bases unmatched. This CDR3 region has 17 residues. The CDR3 spells CASSLGLLAGGQDEQFF. The DNA of the CDR3 is TGTGCCAGCAGCTTAGGCTTGCTAGCGGGGGGTCAGGATGAGCAGTTCTTC.

The rearrangement links TRBV5-1 to TRBJ2-7, with 7 bases that match TRBD1. The length of the CDR3 is 14 residues. Per germline, CDR1 SGHRS and CDR2 YFSETQ. The J segment lost 3 bases and the V segment lost 4 bases, leaving 7 bases of the junction unmatched. The CDR3 region is CASSTTGVLYEQYF. CDR3 nucleotide sequence: TGCGCCAGCAGCACCACAGGGGTTCTCTACGAGCAGTACTTC. The whole variable domain, filled in from reference TRBV5-1 and TRBJ2-7, reads KAGVTQTPRYLIKTRGQQVTLSCSPISGHRSVSWYQQTPGQGLQFLFEYFSETQRNKGNFPGRFSGRQFSNSRSEMNVSTLELGDSALYLCASSTTGVLYEQYFGPGTRLTVT.

For this clone: A read error may account for a junction end that differs from germline. The genes are TRBV13 and TRBJ2-3; D is uncertain. The CDR3 totals 11 residues. Germline loops: CDR1 PRHDT, CDR2 FYEKMQ (reference sequence). CDR3 in amino acids: CASSLGNTQYF. The DNA of the CDR3 is TGTGCCAGCAGCCTAGGGAATACGCAGTATTTT.

The chain joins TRBV10-1 to TRBJ2-2; no firm D call. CDR1 is WNHNN, CDR2 SYGVQD, per germline (reference sequence). With 2 bases removed from V and 6 bases from J, the gap between germline ends came to 13 bases. The length of the CDR3 is 15 residues. The CDR3 coding sequence is TGCGCCAGCAGTGAGGCCCATGGTGGGCCCGGGGAGCTGTTTTTT. Amino acids: CASSEAHGGPGELFF.

The chain carries TRBV5-8 and TRBJ1-1; no clear D. The CDR3 is made up of 14 amino acids. Looked up from germline, CDR1 is SGHTS and CDR2 is YDEGEE. The germline V and J ends were trimmed by 0 bases and 1 base, with 7 bases remaining between them. CDR3 protein: CASSLERKNTEAFF. The DNA for the CDR3 is TGTGCCAGCAGCTTGGAACGGAAGAACACTGAAGCTTTCTTT.

The rearrangement joins TRBV5-1 to TRBJ1-1; TRBD1 agrees at 8 bases. The CDR3 sequence is 17 residues long. Germline V CDR1 and CDR2: SGHRS, YFSETQ. V was clipped by 3 bases and J by 1 base; unmatched bases: 11. CDR3 protein: CASSSGGQGSSNTEAFF. As DNA, the CDR3 is TGCGCCAGCAGCTCTGGAGGACAGGGCAGTTCGAACACTGAAGCTTTCTTT.

V usage is TRBV10-1 and J usage is TRBJ1-1; D gene unclear. The V gene's germline CDR1 is WNHNN and CDR2 SYGVQD (reference sequence). V was shortened by 5 bases and J by 1 base, with 11 bases between the two germline ends. This CDR3 is built from 14 residues. In DNA, the CDR3 is TGCGCCAGCAGTTTTTCGATTACGAACACTGAAGCTTTCTTT. Translating it yields CASSFSITNTEAFF.

The chain uses TRBV5-4 and TRBJ2-5; D remains unclear. The CDR3 runs to 11 residues. Trimming took off 4 bases at V and 4 bases at J, with 5 bases between the two ends. CDR1 and CDR2 from the germline V gene are SGHNT and YYREEE (reference sequence). The CDR3, as DNA: TGTGCCAGCAGCCTAAGAGAGACCCAGTACTTC. As protein: CASSLRETQYF. The full variable domain, rest sourced from reference TRBV5-4 and TRBJ2-5, is ETGVTQSPTHLIKTRGQQVTLRCSSQSGHNTVSWYQQALGQGPQFIFQYYREEENGRGNFPPRFSGLQFPNYSSELNVNALELDDSALYLCASSLRETQYFGPGTRLLVL.

This chain connects TRBV5-4 to TRBJ2-3; 7 bases are a match to TRBD1. J gave up 5 bases and V 0 bases, and 6 bases lay outside the gene matches. The CDR3 is 15 residues long. From germline, CDR1 is SGHNT and CDR2 YYREEE (reference sequence). The CDR3 region is CASSLGQGWGDTQYF. As DNA, the CDR3 is TGTGCCAGCAGCTTGGGACAGGGTTGGGGAGATACGCAGTATTTT.

The CDR3 spells CSVDILGASGYTF. The CDR3 nucleotides read TGCAGCGTTGACATTCTGGGGGCCTCTGGCTACACCTTC. The V gene is TRBV29-1, the J gene TRBJ1-2, with a possible D match to TRBD1 (6 bases). Germline loops: CDR1 SQVTM, CDR2 ANQGSEA. The CDR3 loop spans 13 amino acids. V lost 3 bases and J lost 7, with 15 bases in between. The full variable domain, rest sourced from reference TRBV29-1 and TRBJ1-2, is SAVISQKPSRDICQRGTSLTIQCQVDSQVTMMFWYRQQPGQSLTLIATANQGSEATYESGFVIDKFPISRPNLTFSTLTVSNMSPEDSSIYLCSVDILGASGYTFGSGTRLTVV.

The chain has TRBV6-5 and TRBJ2-3; 10 bases line up with TRBD2. J lost 1 base, V lost 7 bases, and 5 bases had no gene match. Germline V gene lookup returns CDR1 MNHEY and CDR2 SVGAGI. The CDR3 sequence is 15 residues long. This CDR3 is CASTLAGAGTDTQYF. The CDR3 DNA follows: TGTGCCAGCACCCTAGCGGGGGCTGGCACAGATACGCAGTATTTT.

This clone appeared once. This sequence joins TRBV19 and TRBJ1-4; 7 nucleotides agree with TRBD1. Trimming removed 6 bases from V and 7 bases from J; junction bases left unmatched: 11. The CDR3 runs 15 residues. Germline CDR1 LNHDA, CDR2 SQIVND (reference sequence). The CDR3 coding sequence is TGTGCCAGTAGCCCATCGACAGGGTTTACTGAAAAACTGTTTTTT. This sequence encodes CASSPSTGFTEKLFF.

V and J are TRBV19 and TRBJ1-3; no firm D call. CDR3 length: 10 residues. Trimming left V 7 bases short and J 4 bases short, with 2 bases between. CDR1 is LNHDA and CDR2 is SQIVND in the germline V gene (reference sequence). The CDR3 DNA follows: TGTGCCAGTAAAGGAAACACCATATATTTT. Amino acids: CASKGNTIYF.

The chain uses TRBV6-6 and TRBJ1-2; TRBD1 aligns across 8 bases. The CDR3 consists of 15 residues. CDR1 and CDR2 from the germline V gene are MNHNY and SVGAGI (reference sequence). J lost 0 bases, V lost 4 bases, and 4 bases had no gene match. The CDR3 reads CASSSHRGTNYGYTF. Here the CDR3 DNA reads TGTGCCAGCAGTTCCCACAGGGGGACTAACTATGGCTACACCTTC.

CDR3 DNA: TGTGCCAGCAGTTACTCGAGGGCGGGGGGAGCCAATACGCAGTATTTT. Amino acid sequence: CASSYSRAGGANTQYF. This chain joins TRBV6-5 and TRBJ2-3, with 8 bases fitting TRBD2. The CDR3 runs to 16 residues. Germline V gene sequence: CDR1 MNHEY, CDR2 SVGAGI. The V segment lost 0 bases and the J segment 7 bases; nucleotides outside the gene matches: 9.

V gene TRBV9 combines with J gene TRBJ2-7, with D possibly being TRBD2 (5 bases). V lost 0 bases and J lost 5, with 18 bases in between. CDR1 is SGDLS and CDR2 is YYNGEE in the germline V gene. CDR3 size: 16 residues. The CDR3 here is CASSVGIGAAADEQYF. The DNA for the CDR3 is TGTGCCAGCAGCGTAGGAATCGGAGCGGCGGCCGACGAGCAGTACTTC. The variable domain in full, with the rest retrieved from reference TRBV9 and TRBJ2-7, is DSGVTQTPKHLITATGQRVTLRCSPRSGDLSVYWYQQSLDQGLQFLIQYYNGEERAKGNILERFSAQQFPDLHSELNLSSLELGDSALYFCASSVGIGAAADEQYFGPGTRLTVT.

This chain connects TRBV2 to TRBJ2-3, with unresolved D. This CDR3 contains 11 residues. Germline CDR1 SNHLY, CDR2 FYNNEI. Trimming took off 4 bases at V and 6 bases at J, with 5 bases between the two ends. DNA for the CDR3: TGTGCCAGCAGTGCGCTGGATACGCAGTATTTT. The encoded protein is CASSALDTQYF.

This chain uses TRBV6-5 with TRBJ2-7; TRBD1 might be the D (6 bases). CDR1 is MNHEY, CDR2 SVGAGI, per germline. The CDR3 is 13 amino acids. The V and J ends lost 6 bases and 7 bases respectively, with 16 bases between them. The CDR3 coding sequence is TGTGCCAGCAGACCGACAGGCCGGGGTGAGCAGTACTTC. Translation gives CASRPTGRGEQYF.

This chain joins TRBV21-1 and TRBJ1-1; TRBD1, as called in the table, went unchecked against the DNA. TRBV21-1 is labeled a pseudogene. The CDR3 totals 13 residues. The CDR3 region has the DNA TGTGCCAGCAGCACGTGGACAGGGCGGGGAGCTTTCTTT. Amino acid sequence: CASSTWTGRGAFF.

This clone was counted once. CDR3 nucleotide sequence: TGTGCCAGTAGTACCCTAGAAACGGCCCCGAGTGAGCAGTTCTTC. It specifies CASSTLETAPSEQFF. The rearrangement uses TRBV6-1 and TRBJ2-1, with D uncertain. The V end lost 9 bases, the J end lost 9 bases, and 24 bases lay between the germline ends. The CDR3 consists of 15 residues. The germline CDR1 and CDR2 sequences are MNHNS and SASEGT.

The J gene is TRBJ1-1, the V gene TRBV19; D remains ambiguous. Deletions cut 1 base from V and 1 base from J, with 4 bases between. Germline V gives CDR1 LNHDA, CDR2 SQIVND (reference sequence). CDR3 size: 13 residues. The CDR3 loop reads CASSIGTNTEAFF. The CDR3 bases are TGTGCCAGTAGTATAGGCACGAACACTGAAGCTTTCTTT. The entire variable domain, with the rest obtained from reference TRBV19 and TRBJ1-1, is as follows: DGGITQSPKYLFRKEGQNVTLSCEQNLNHDAMYWYRQDPGQGLRLIYYSQIVNDFQKGDIAEGYSVSREKKESFPLTVTSAQKNPTAFYLCASSIGTNTEAFFGQGTRLTVV.